This T cell receptor beta chain was sequenced during a study of T cell repertoires in ileal Crohn's disease. Across the study: Thiopurines (11) or anti-TNF agents (18) were given postoperatively to about half.

CDR3 length: 14 amino acids. V lost 5 bases and J 5 bases, leaving 13 bases between the germline ends. Per the germline V gene, CDR1 is SGHTA and CDR2 is FQGNSA. The repertoire was sequenced with immunoSEQ multiplex PCR; TCRdb's copy has only in-frame clones and lacks some. Of 15,000 to 20,000 clones listed, about 66% were seen once; the top ten hold roughly 5%. The TCR sequence derives from an adult with Crohn's disease. Sequencing was performed on ileal tissue. The chain combines TRBV7-2 with TRBJ1-5; D is possibly TRBD1 (5 bases). The DNA for the CDR3 is TGTGCCAGCAGCCCGCGACAGCCGTATCAGCCCCAGCATTTT. It is translated as CASSPRQPYQPQHF.